This T cell receptor (beta chain) was obtained from a study of cytomegalovirus exposure and HLA in healthy donors (dated by TCRdb to the late 2010s). For the wider study: The 500 to 700 repertoires of the first cohort and the roughly 120 validation repertoires were produced on the same platform, according to a later analysis. The study was designed to test whether signatures of past pathogen exposure could be identified by cataloging public T cell receptors. In addition to the first cohort of 666 subjects, a separate validation cohort of 130 or so different subjects was used. To predict cytomegalovirus infection status, the study brought together high-throughput TCR immunosequencing, statistical association of individual TCRs with disease status, and machine learning. Here is what the overall study found, with its caveats: Of the cluster scores, around 95% were above 0 in a later analysis, which found that TCRs clustered in the first cohort also tended to co-occur in the 120 validation repertoires. The study listed 150 to 200 TCR beta chains as associated with cytomegalovirus. In vitro tests confirmed that three of the cytomegalovirus-associated TCR beta chains recognize cytomegalovirus antigens. A later analysis had no HLA typing for the validation cohort, so co-occurrence there was scored across all 130 or so repertoires. According to the authors, the approach could potentially be generalized to other disease states and immunological phenotypes. Most TCR sequences were observed very rarely across donors, whereas some public TCRs were present in many individuals. The classifier was reported to diagnose cytomegalovirus status with high specificity and sensitivity in both the original cohort and the validation cohort.

Counted from cysteine to phenylalanine, this CDR3 has 15 amino acids. The CDR3 DNA has 45 bases and is translated from base 1. The germline V gene yields MDHEN for CDR1 and SYDVKM for CDR2. Germline trimming: 2 bases from V, 2 bases from J; junction bases outside gene matches: 2. Donors formed part of the validation cohort, which comprised over a hundred subjects and was distinct from the first cohort of 666 subjects. In its sample, this clone was seen once. There is no known antigen for this receptor. The sample holds no much larger clone one base away, and base qualities are not on file. Libraries were constructed by the immunoSEQ multiplex PCR assay. The original pipeline was this. A statistical classification framework was built for diagnosing cytomegalovirus status from the catalog of TCR beta chain sequences. In TCRdb, the immuneACCESS table is reduced to in-frame sequences with V and J assigned. These tables do not hold every clone; where another copy was compared, an unresolved V gene accounts for under half, and the others remain unexplained. V, J and clone size derive from that table, while D and trimming were established from the DNA sequence. This sample lists fewer than 250,000 clones; around nine tenths were detected once. The ten top clones hold 2.6% of the sample.

The chain uses TRBV28 and TRBJ1-4, and TRBD1 aligns with 7 junction nucleotides. Sequencing was done on a sample of PBMCs. This receptor was taken from a man between 18 and 29 years old in good health and CMV-seronegative. For the CDR3, the sequence is CASSLTGATNEKLFF. The DNA is as follows: TGTGCCAGCAGTTTAACAGGGGCCACTAATGAAAAACTGTTTTTT. This CDR3, with the reference TRBV28 and TRBJ1-4 proteins standing in past its ends, gives the full variable domain DVKVTQSSRYLVKRTGEKVFLECVQDMDHENMFWYRQDPGLGLRLIYFSYDVKMKEKGDIPEGYSVSREKKERFSLILESASTNQTSMYLCASSLTGATNEKLFFGSGTQLSVL.